One T cell receptor beta chain is described in this entry. No cognate antigen has been identified for it. No qualities accompany the bases; no much larger clone lies one base away. The data were taken from a study of T cell repertoires in cytomegalovirus infection (dated by TCRdb to the late 2010s). Regarding the study in general: Recently identified HLA-C-restricted CMV epitopes, whose presentation resists viral immunomodulation, were targeted by peptide stimulations together with well-studied HLA-B-restricted epitopes. Because public TCR beta signatures pointed to carriage of CMV infection together with the matching HLA type, the HLA type of each donor mattered for the analysis.

What the research found in general, with its limitations: Cumulative frequency of public TCR beta family members discriminated carriers of CMV infection plus the relevant HLA type in this cohort and an independent approximately 340-donor cohort. The ex vivo response was dominated by HLA-C-restricted CMV-specific TCR beta clonotypes, which also provided the single most frequent clonotype in two of eight donors.

Reads for this sample came from an Illumina HiSeq 1500. TCRdb cleaned the public reads at Q25 with fastp, built clones with MiXCR and kept in-frame beta chains. Rows matching on CDR3 protein sequence are summarized as one entry with the most common DNA and genes. The table for this sample lists approximately 600,000 distinct CDR3 sequences; just under 40% of them were counted only once. The ten largest make up 48% of the sample. According to the study, the label for this sample's treatment or condition signals: in vitro stimulation with specific CMV peptide epitopes to enrich CMV-specific T cells. Trimming removed 1 base from V and 0 bases from J; the gene matches leave 5 bases unexplained. Measured from the cysteine to the phenylalanine, the CDR3 is 17 residues long. Left in the record is the CDR3 DNA by itself, 51 bases read in frame from the first base. The CDR1 and CDR2 encoded by the germline V gene are SGHVS and FQNEAQ.

The rearrangement combines TRBV7-8 with TRBJ2-3, with 9 junctional bases fitting TRBD2. The sequence was collected from a human donor in good health (CMV status not recorded). Some clones in this sample may be carry-over from other donors' samples. Sequencing was performed on cultured PBMCs, taken from culture after CMV antigen stimulation. The CDR3 reads as follows: CASSLVSGGLSTDTQYF. The DNA is TGTGCCAGCAGCTTAGTTAGCGGGGGCCTAAGCACAGATACGCAGTATTTT.